In this sample, the clone carrying this T cell receptor beta chain turned up once. This CDR3 region has 14 residues. The germline V gene has CDR1 MNHNY and CDR2 SVGAGI (reference sequence). Trimming pared 0 bases from V and 5 bases from J, leaving 10 bases between. In the study's own analysis: Estimates of nucleated cell counts were drawn from the amplification of reference gene primers. TCRdb keeps only in-frame clones here, not all; method: immunoSEQ multiplex PCR. From that table come the V and J calls and clone size; the DNA was used to work out D and trimming. The sample has roughly 43,000 clones; more than 80% are singletons. This entry comes from a study of blood T cell repertoires in COVID-19.

The sequenced sample was peripheral blood. The clonotype was recovered from a man aged 55 to 70 with active COVID-19. V gene TRBV6-6 combines with J gene TRBJ1-1; tentative D call: TRBD1 (5 bases). CDR3: CASSYSHRLTEAFF. DNA for the CDR3: TGTGCCAGCAGTTACTCGCACAGGTTAACTGAAGCTTTCTTT.